The 21 T cell receptor beta chains presented below share a single source sample, sequenced in a study of blood T cell repertoires in COVID-19 (TCRdb year 2020). Library construction relied on the immunoSEQ multiplex PCR assay. The table was pulled from immuneACCESS by TCRdb, which kept in-frame rearrangements only. Such tables lose some clones; where checked, under half of the loss comes from unresolved V genes, and the rest has no known cause. The sample table holds over 60,000 clones, of which about 75% were seen once. Of the sample, about 50% falls within the top ten clones. The sequenced sample was peripheral blood. The receptors were sampled from a woman older than 75 with acute or convalescent COVID-19.

V usage is TRBV7-3 and J usage is TRBJ2-1; possible D gene TRBD2, 7 bases. The CDR3 covers 15 residues. Trimming took off 6 bases at V and 3 bases at J, with 15 bases between the two ends. Germline V gene data show CDR1 as SGHTA and CDR2 as FQGTGA. CDR3 bases: TGTGCCAGCAGTAAGGGGGGGAGTGTCTACAATGAGCAGTTCTTC. Encoded protein: CASSKGGSVYNEQFF.

Notes on this clone: At one of its ends the junction is not consistent with the germline gene, which may arise from a read error. The chain combines TRBV7-7 with TRBJ1-5; 7 nucleotides line up with TRBD1. CDR3 length: 13 amino acids. CDR1 SSHAT and CDR2 FNYEAQ come from the germline V gene (reference sequence). CDR3 bases: TGTGCTAGCAGCCAAAAGGCCGGGACAGAACAGCATTTT. Its protein is CASSQKAGTEQHF.

The chain couples TRBV5-4 to TRBJ2-2; 11 nucleotides agree with TRBD2. The CDR3 spans 17 residues. Unmatched junction bases numbered 11, after V lost 6 bases and J lost 4 bases. Looked up from germline, CDR1 is SGHNT and CDR2 is YYREEE (reference sequence). The CDR3 coding sequence is TGTGCCAGCATCAATAGCGGGAGGGGTATGAGCACCGGGGAGCTGTTTTTT. Its protein is CASINSGRGMSTGELFF.

This clone has only a few counts. This chain joins TRBV11-2 and TRBJ2-7, with TRBD2 matching over 9 bases. The ends lost 1 base at V and 1 base at J; junction bases unmatched: 8. The CDR3 runs to 17 residues. CDR1 is SGHAT, CDR2 FQNNGV, per germline. CDR3 amino acids: CASSLVATSGPSYEQYF. The CDR3 nucleotides are TGTGCCAGCAGCTTAGTCGCGACTAGCGGACCTTCCTACGAGCAGTACTTC.

The rearrangement joins TRBV7-2 to TRBJ1-4, with TRBD1 identical over 10 bases. Germline CDR1 and CDR2: SGHTA and FQGNSA. With V trimmed by 5 bases and J by 6 bases, 3 bases remained unmatched. The length of the CDR3 is 14 residues. The CDR3 loop reads CASSRDRGYEKLFF. CDR3 sequence (DNA): TGTGCCAGCAGCCGGGACAGGGGATATGAAAAACTGTTTTTT.

The V and J genes are TRBV15 and TRBJ2-3; D is undetermined. Germline lookup yields CDR1 LNHNV and CDR2 YYDKDF (reference sequence). This CDR3 region has 15 residues. Trimming cost V 3 bases and J 0 bases, with 10 bases left between them. The CDR3 spells CATSRAARSTDTQYF. The CDR3 DNA follows: TGTGCCACCAGCAGGGCGGCAAGAAGCACAGATACGCAGTATTTT.

This clone was seen a handful of times. The V gene is TRBV15, the J gene TRBJ1-6; 7 bases match TRBD1. From germline, CDR1 is LNHNV and CDR2 YYDKDF (reference sequence). Losses at the gene ends were 3 bases for V and 19 bases for J; bases not matched to a gene: 15. The CDR3 runs 14 residues. The CDR3 region has the DNA TGTGCCACCAGCAGGGGAAACCAACAGGGGAATTTGCACTTT. Amino acid sequence: CATSRGNQQGNLHF.

This sequence joins TRBV7-8 and TRBJ1-6; TRBD1 matches at 7 bases. V dropped 5 bases and J dropped 7; count of bases not matched to a gene: 8. The CDR3 sequence is 15 residues long. CDR1 is SGHVS and CDR2 is FQNEAQ in the germline V gene. CDR3 loop: CASSPPGQQNSPLHF. DNA for the CDR3: TGTGCCAGCAGCCCGCCGGGACAGCAAAATTCACCCCTCCACTTT.

The table lists this clone with a few counts. The V call is TRBV5-1, the J call TRBJ1-6; D gene uncertain. With 0 bases removed from V and 6 bases from J, the gap between germline ends came to 10 bases. The CDR3 extends over 15 amino acids. The germline V gene has CDR1 SGHRS and CDR2 YFSETQ. CDR3 sequence (DNA): TGCGCCAGCAGCTTGGAGTCAGTACCTAATTCACCCCTCCACTTT. This gives the protein CASSLESVPNSPLHF.

The chain carries TRBV6-6 and TRBJ1-1; 7 bases agree with TRBD1. The germline V gene has CDR1 MNHNY and CDR2 SVGAGI (reference sequence). The junction had 10 bases not matched to a gene; V was cut back by 2 bases and J by 4 bases. The CDR3 loop spans 16 amino acids. CDR3 DNA: TGTGCCAGCAGTTACCCTACACAGGGGAGGACCACTGAAGCTTTCTTT. As protein: CASSYPTQGRTTEAFF.

The V and J genes are TRBV7-9 and TRBJ1-4; D is undetermined. Germline CDR1 and CDR2: SEHNR and FQNEAQ (reference sequence). The V gene lost 3 bases and the J gene lost 5 bases, with 10 bases spanning the gap. There are 14 residues in the CDR3. CDR3 sequence (DNA): TGTGCCAGCAGCTTGAGAGGGATCAATGAAAAACTGTTTTTT. Translated: CASSLRGINEKLFF.

V usage is TRBV27 and J usage is TRBJ2-7; 12 bases are a match to TRBD2. The CDR3 has 15 residues. Germline CDR1 and CDR2: MNHEY and SMNVEV (reference sequence). J was trimmed by 3 bases and V by 5 bases; bases with no gene match: 5. The CDR3 loop reads CASSQTSGSFYEQYF. The DNA of the CDR3 is TGTGCCAGCAGTCAGACTAGCGGGAGTTTCTACGAGCAGTACTTC.

The V and J genes are TRBV3-1 (or the pseudogene TRBV3-2) and TRBJ2-1; D is perhaps TRBD1 (5 bases). V was clipped by 4 bases and J by 0 bases, with 7 bases between them. CDR3 length equals 14 residues. The V gene's germline CDR1 is LGHDT and CDR2 YNNKEL (reference sequence). CDR3 sequence (DNA): TGTGCCAGCAGCCTCAGGGCCTCCTACAATGAGCAGTTCTTC. It is translated as CASSLRASYNEQFF.

V is TRBV7-2 and J is TRBJ1-1; 7 positions agree with TRBD1. Losses at the gene ends were 5 bases for V and 0 bases for J; bases not matched to a gene: 6. Germline values: CDR1 SGHTA, CDR2 FQGNSA. This CDR3 is 15 amino acids long. Here the CDR3 DNA reads TGTGCCAGCAGCGACCGGACAGGAATGAACACTGAAGCTTTCTTT. Protein sequence: CASSDRTGMNTEAFF. The full variable domain, rest sourced from reference TRBV7-2 and TRBJ1-1, is GAGVSQSPSNKVTEKGKDVELRCDPISGHTALYWYRQSLGQGLEFLIYFQGNSAPDKSGLPSDRFSAERTGGSVSTLTIQRTQQEDSAVYLCASSDRTGMNTEAFFGQGTRLTVV.

The chain has TRBV7-4 and TRBJ2-1; 9 bases agree with TRBD2. Germline-derived CDR1 and CDR2 are SGHVT and SQSDAQ. Trimming cost V 1 base and J 11 bases; bases outside gene matches: 6. The CDR3 is 14 residues long. The CDR3 DNA reads as TGTGCCAGCAGCTTAGGGACTAGCGTGAGCAAGCAGTTCTTC. Encoded protein: CASSLGTSVSKQFF.

This clone was observed a few times. The chain couples TRBV30 to TRBJ1-1, with D possibly matching TRBD1 (5 bases). CDR1 is GTSNPN, CDR2 SVGIG, per germline (reference sequence). Trimming pared 0 bases from V and 11 bases from J, leaving 10 bases between. This CDR3 is built from 11 residues. The CDR3 bases are TGTGCCTGGAGTGTAGGGGCTGGGGCTTTCTTT. Translation: CAWSVGAGAFF.

The rearrangement links TRBV6-4 to TRBJ2-2; 9 positions agree with TRBD1. Trimming removed 2 bases from V and 4 bases from J; junction bases left unmatched: 14. Per the germline V gene, CDR1 is MRHNA and CDR2 is SNTAGT. The CDR3 runs 19 residues. The chain's CDR3 is CASSDVGTGILSSTGELFF. As DNA, the CDR3 is TGTGCCAGCAGTGACGTGGGGACAGGGATTCTTAGCAGCACCGGGGAGCTGTTTTTT.

This sequence joins TRBV18 and TRBJ2-7; a possible D gene is TRBD2 (6 bases). Trimming took 4 bases from V and 1 from J, leaving 14 bases between them. CDR3 length: 15 residues. CDR1 is KGHSH and CDR2 is LQKENI in the germline V gene. The CDR3 is CASSQSPDYSYEQYF. Here the CDR3 DNA reads TGTGCCAGCTCACAGAGCCCGGACTATTCCTACGAGCAGTACTTC.

The chain is built from TRBV28 and TRBJ2-7, with D possibly matching TRBD1 (5 bases). The ends were cut back, 3 bases at V and 4 bases at J, with 13 bases in the middle. Germline V gives CDR1 MDHEN, CDR2 SYDVKM. The CDR3 totals 14 residues. This chain's CDR3 is CASSFAQGVYEQYF. The CDR3 nucleotides read TGTGCCAGCAGTTTCGCGCAGGGTGTGTACGAGCAGTACTTC.

CDR3 sequence reads: CASSAIDEQFF. CDR3 nucleotides: TGTGCCAGTAGTGCTATAGATGAGCAGTTCTTC. The J gene is TRBJ2-1, the V gene TRBV19; no definite D call. V lost 5 bases and J lost 8, with 7 bases in between. This CDR3 region has 11 residues. Germline V gene sequence: CDR1 LNHDA, CDR2 SQIVND (reference sequence). Together with reference TRBV19 and TRBJ2-1, the CDR3 gives the full variable domain: DGGITQSPKYLFRKEGQNVTLSCEQNLNHDAMYWYRQDPGQGLRLIYYSQIVNDFQKGDIAEGYSVSREKKESFPLTVTSAQKNPTAFYLCASSAIDEQFFGPGTRLTVL.

The chain has TRBV15 and TRBJ2-3; 14 nucleotides match TRBD2. Germline CDR1 and CDR2: LNHNV and YYDKDF (reference sequence). There are 17 residues in the CDR3. V shed 1 base, J shed 4 bases, and the junction held 4 bases outside the gene matches. The CDR3 sequence is CATSRGPGLAGADTQYF. Here the CDR3 DNA reads TGTGCCACCAGCAGAGGGCCGGGACTAGCGGGAGCAGATACGCAGTATTTT.